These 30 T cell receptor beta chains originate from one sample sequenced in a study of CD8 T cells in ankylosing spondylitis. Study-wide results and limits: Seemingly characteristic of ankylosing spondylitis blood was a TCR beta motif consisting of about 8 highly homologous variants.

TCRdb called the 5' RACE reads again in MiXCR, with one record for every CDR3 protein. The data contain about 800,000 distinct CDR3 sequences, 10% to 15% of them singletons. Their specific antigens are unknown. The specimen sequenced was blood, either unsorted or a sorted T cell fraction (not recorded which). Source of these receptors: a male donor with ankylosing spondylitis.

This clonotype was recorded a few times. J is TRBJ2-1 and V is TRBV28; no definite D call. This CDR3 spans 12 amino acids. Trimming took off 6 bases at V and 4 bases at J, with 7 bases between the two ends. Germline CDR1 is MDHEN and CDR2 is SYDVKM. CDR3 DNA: TGTGCCAGCAGCATCGAGTACAATGAGCAGTTCTTC. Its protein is CASSIEYNEQFF.

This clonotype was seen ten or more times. CDR3 sequence reads: CSARRGREKLFF. The CDR3 bases are TGCAGTGCTAGACGCGGCCGCGAAAAACTGTTTTTT. The chain has TRBV20-1 and TRBJ1-4; the D is unclear. The CDR3 has 12 amino acids. Germline V lookup: CDR1 DFQATT, CDR2 SNEGSKA (reference sequence). V lost 2 bases and J 8 bases, leaving 9 bases between the germline ends.

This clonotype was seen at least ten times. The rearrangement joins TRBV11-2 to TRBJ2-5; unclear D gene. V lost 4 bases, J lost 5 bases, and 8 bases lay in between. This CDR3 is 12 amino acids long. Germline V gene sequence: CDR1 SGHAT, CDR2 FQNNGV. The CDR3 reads CASSSTAETQYF. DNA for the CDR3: TGTGCCAGCAGCTCAACCGCGGAGACCCAGTACTTC.

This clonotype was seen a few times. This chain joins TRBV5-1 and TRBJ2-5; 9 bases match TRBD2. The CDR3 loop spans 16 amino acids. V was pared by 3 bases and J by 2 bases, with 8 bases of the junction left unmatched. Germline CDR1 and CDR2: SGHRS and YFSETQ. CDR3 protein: CASSYRTSAVQETQYF. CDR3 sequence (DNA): TGCGCCAGCAGCTATCGGACTAGCGCCGTTCAAGAGACCCAGTACTTC.

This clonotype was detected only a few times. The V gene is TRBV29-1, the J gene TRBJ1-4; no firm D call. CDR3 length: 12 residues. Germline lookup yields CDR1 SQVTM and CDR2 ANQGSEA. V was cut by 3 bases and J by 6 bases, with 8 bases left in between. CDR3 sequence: CSVDDQDEKLFF. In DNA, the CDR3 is TGCAGCGTTGATGATCAGGATGAAAAACTGTTTTTT.

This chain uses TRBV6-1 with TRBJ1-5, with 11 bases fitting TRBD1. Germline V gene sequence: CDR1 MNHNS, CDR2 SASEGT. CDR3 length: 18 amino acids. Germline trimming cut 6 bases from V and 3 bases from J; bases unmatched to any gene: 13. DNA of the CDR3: TGTGCCAGCAGCACCGGGACAGGGGGGGCCAACCCCAATCAGCCCCAGCATTTT. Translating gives CASSTGTGGANPNQPQHF.

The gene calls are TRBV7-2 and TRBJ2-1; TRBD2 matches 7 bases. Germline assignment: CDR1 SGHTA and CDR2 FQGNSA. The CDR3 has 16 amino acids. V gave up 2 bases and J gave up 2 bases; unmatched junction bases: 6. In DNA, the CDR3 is TGTGCCAGCAGCTTATTCTCCAGCGGGGCCTACAATGAGCAGTTCTTC. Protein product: CASSLFSSGAYNEQFF.

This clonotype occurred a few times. The CDR3 DNA is TGTGCCACCAGCAGATCCACAGGGACCAGCTCTGGGGCCAACGTCCTGACTTTC. This gives the protein CATSRSTGTSSGANVLTF. V is TRBV15 and J is TRBJ2-6, with D possibly being TRBD1 (6 bases). The V gene's germline CDR1 is LNHNV and CDR2 YYDKDF (reference sequence). The CDR3 has 18 amino acids. V lost 2 bases, J lost 0 bases, and 14 bases lay in between.

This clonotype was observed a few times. The CDR3 DNA sequence: TGTGCCAGCAGCTTGTTGGACAGGGAGAATCAGCCCCAGCATTTT. It codes for CASSLLDRENQPQHF. The V and J genes are TRBV5-6 and TRBJ1-5; TRBD1 agrees at 8 bases. Looked up from germline, CDR1 is SGHDT and CDR2 is YYEEEE. The CDR3 sequence is 15 residues long. The ends lost 1 base at V and 4 bases at J; junction bases unmatched: 4.

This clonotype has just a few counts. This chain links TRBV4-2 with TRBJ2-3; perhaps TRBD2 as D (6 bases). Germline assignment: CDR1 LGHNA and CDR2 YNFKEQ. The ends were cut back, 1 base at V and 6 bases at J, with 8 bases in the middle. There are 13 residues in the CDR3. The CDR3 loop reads CASSQGGEDTQYF. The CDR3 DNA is TGTGCCAGCAGCCAAGGGGGGGAGGATACGCAGTATTTT.

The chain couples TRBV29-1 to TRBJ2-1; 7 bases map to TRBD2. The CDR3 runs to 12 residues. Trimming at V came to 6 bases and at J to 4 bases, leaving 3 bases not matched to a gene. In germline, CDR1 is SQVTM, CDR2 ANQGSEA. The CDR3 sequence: CSVPSGYNEQFF. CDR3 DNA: TGCAGCGTCCCTAGCGGATACAATGAGCAGTTCTTC.

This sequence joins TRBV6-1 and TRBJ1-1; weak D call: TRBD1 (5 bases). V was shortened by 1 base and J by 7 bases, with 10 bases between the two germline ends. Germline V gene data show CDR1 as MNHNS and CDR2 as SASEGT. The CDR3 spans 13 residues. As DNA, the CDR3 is TGTGCCAGCAGTGAAGTCGGGACCAGTGAAGCTTTCTTT. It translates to CASSEVGTSEAFF.

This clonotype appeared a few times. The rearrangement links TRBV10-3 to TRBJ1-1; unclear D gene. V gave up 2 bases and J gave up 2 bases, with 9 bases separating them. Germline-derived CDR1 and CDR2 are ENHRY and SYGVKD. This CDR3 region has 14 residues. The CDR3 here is CAISELAGNTEAFF. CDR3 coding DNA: TGTGCCATCAGTGAGCTAGCAGGAAACACTGAAGCTTTCTTT.

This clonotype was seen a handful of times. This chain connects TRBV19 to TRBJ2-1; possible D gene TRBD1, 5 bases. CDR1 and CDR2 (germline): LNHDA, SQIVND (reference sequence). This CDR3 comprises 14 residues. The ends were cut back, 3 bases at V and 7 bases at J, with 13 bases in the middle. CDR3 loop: CASSIWTKVNEQFF. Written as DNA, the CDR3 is TGTGCCAGTAGTATCTGGACAAAGGTAAATGAGCAGTTCTTC.

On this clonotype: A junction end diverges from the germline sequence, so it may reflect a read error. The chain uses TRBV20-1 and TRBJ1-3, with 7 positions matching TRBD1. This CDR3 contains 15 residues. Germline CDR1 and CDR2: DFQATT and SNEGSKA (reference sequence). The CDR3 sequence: CSAREVGTAGNTIYF. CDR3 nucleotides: TGCAGTGCTCGAGAGGTTGGGACAGCTGGAAACACCATATATTTT.

The DNA for the CDR3 is TGTGCCAGCAGCCGTCGGGCTTGGGCGCGAGATAACTACAATGAGCAGTTCTTC. It encodes CASSRRAWARDNYNEQFF. The J gene is TRBJ2-1, the V gene TRBV11-2, with no clear D. This CDR3 has 18 amino acids. V was clipped by 5 bases and J by 3 bases, with 23 bases between them. Germline V gives CDR1 SGHAT, CDR2 FQNNGV.

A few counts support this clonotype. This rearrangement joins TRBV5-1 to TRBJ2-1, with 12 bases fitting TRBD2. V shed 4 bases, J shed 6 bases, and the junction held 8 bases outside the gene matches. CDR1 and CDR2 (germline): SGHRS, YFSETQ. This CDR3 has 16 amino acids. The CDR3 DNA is TGCGCCAGCAGCAAGCGACTAGCGGGAGACTCCAATGAGCAGTTCTTC. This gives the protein CASSKRLAGDSNEQFF.

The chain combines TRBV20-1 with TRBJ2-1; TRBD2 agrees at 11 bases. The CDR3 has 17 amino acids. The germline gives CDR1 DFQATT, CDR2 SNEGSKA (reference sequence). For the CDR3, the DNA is TGCTGTACTAGGACGGTAGCGGGAGGGAGAGGACACAATGAGCAGTTCTTC. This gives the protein CCTRTVAGGRGHNEQFF.

DNA of the CDR3: TGTGCCAGCACTCCAGGAGTGATAGCGGGGTACGAGCAGTACTTC. It is translated as CASTPGVIAGYEQYF. The V and J genes are TRBV6-2 or TRBV6-3 and TRBJ2-7; 8 bases map to TRBD2. Unmatched junction bases numbered 12, after V lost 7 bases and J lost 4 bases. The CDR3 runs 15 residues. The germline V gene encodes CDR1 MNHEY and CDR2 SVGEGT.

CDR3 sequence reads: CASSPRSSTDTQYF. CDR3 nucleotides: TGTGCCAGCAGCCCCCGAAGTAGCACAGATACGCAGTATTTT. The chain uses TRBV7-2 and TRBJ2-3; D not resolved. This CDR3 contains 14 residues. Germline V gene sequence: CDR1 SGHTA, CDR2 FQGNSA. Trimming removed 5 bases at V and 0 bases at J, with 9 bases between. The whole variable domain, filled in from reference TRBV7-2 and TRBJ2-3, reads GAGVSQSPSNKVTEKGKDVELRCDPISGHTALYWYRQSLGQGLEFLIYFQGNSAPDKSGLPSDRFSAERTGGSVSTLTIQRTQQEDSAVYLCASSPRSSTDTQYFGPGTRLTVL.

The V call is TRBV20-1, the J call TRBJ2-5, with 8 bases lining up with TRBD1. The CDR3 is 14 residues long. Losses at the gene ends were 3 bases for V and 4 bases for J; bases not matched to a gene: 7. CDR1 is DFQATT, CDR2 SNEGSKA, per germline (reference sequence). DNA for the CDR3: TGCAGTGCTAGTGACAGGGGTTACCGAGAGACCCAGTACTTC. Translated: CSASDRGYRETQYF.

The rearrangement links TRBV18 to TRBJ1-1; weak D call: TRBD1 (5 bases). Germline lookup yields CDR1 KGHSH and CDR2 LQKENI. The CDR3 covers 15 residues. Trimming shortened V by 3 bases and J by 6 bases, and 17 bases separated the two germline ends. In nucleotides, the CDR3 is TGTGCCAGCTCACCCGAGGACATAGCGCCCGCTGAAGCTTTCTTT. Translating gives CASSPEDIAPAEAFF.

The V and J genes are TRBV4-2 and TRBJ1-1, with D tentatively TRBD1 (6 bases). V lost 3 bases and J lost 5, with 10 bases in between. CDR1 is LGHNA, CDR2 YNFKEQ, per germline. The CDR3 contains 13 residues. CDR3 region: CASSHDRLTEAFF. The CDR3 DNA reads TGTGCCAGCAGCCACGACAGGTTGACTGAAGCTTTCTTT.

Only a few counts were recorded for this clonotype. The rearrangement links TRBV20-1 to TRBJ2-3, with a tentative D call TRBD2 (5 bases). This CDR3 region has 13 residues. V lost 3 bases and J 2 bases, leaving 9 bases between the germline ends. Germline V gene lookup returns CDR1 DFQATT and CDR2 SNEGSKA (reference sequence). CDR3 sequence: CSARRADTDTQYF. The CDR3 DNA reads TGCAGTGCTAGGCGGGCCGACACAGATACGCAGTATTTT.

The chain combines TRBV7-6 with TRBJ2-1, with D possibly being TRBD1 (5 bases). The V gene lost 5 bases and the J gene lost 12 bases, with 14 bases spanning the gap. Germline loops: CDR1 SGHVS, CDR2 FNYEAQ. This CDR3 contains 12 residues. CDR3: CASSPDRQSQFF. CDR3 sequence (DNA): TGTGCCAGCAGCCCCGACAGACAATCGCAGTTCTTC. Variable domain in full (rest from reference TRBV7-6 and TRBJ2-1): GAGVSQSPRYKVTKRGQDVALRCDPISGHVSLYWYRQALGQGPEFLTYFNYEAQQDKSGLPNDRFSAERPEGSISTLTIQRTEQRDSAMYRCASSPDRQSQFFGPGTRLTVL.

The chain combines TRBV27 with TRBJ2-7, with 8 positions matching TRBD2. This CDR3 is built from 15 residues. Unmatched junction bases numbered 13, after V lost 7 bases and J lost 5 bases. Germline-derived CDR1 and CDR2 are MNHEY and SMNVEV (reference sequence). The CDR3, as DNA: TGTGCCAGCAACACCGGGGATAGCGGGATCAACGAGCAGTACTTC. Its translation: CASNTGDSGINEQYF.

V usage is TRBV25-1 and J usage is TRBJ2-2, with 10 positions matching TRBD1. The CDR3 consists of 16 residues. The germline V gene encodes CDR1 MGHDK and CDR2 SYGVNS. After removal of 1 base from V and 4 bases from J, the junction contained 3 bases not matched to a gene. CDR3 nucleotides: TGTGCCAGCAGTGAATTAGGGACAGGGGTCACCGGGGAGCTGTTTTTT. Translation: CASSELGTGVTGELFF.

CDR3 bases: TGTGCCAGCAGTTTCCGGGGGTTATACGAGCAGTACTTC. Translated: CASSFRGLYEQYF. The chain carries TRBV27 and TRBJ2-7, with D possibly matching TRBD2 (6 bases). From germline, CDR1 is MNHEY and CDR2 SMNVEV (reference sequence). V lost 3 bases to trimming and J lost 4 bases, with 10 bases between them. The CDR3 length is 13 residues.

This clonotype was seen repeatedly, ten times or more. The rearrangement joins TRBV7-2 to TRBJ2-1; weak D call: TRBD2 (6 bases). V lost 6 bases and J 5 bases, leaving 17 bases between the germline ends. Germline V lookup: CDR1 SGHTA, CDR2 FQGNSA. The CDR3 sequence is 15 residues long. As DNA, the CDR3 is TGTGCCAGCAGGGCGGGCGGGAACGTAAACAATGAGCAGTTCTTC. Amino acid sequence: CASRAGGNVNNEQFF.

CDR3 sequence reads: CSATAGGPRTQYF. The CDR3 DNA is TGCAGTGCTACGGCGGGAGGGCCGCGTACGCAGTATTTT. J is TRBJ2-3 and V is TRBV20-1; the match to TRBD2 covers 9 bases. Germline values: CDR1 DFQATT, CDR2 SNEGSKA (reference sequence). Trimming removed 4 bases from V and 8 bases from J; junction bases left unmatched: 7. The CDR3 has 13 residues.